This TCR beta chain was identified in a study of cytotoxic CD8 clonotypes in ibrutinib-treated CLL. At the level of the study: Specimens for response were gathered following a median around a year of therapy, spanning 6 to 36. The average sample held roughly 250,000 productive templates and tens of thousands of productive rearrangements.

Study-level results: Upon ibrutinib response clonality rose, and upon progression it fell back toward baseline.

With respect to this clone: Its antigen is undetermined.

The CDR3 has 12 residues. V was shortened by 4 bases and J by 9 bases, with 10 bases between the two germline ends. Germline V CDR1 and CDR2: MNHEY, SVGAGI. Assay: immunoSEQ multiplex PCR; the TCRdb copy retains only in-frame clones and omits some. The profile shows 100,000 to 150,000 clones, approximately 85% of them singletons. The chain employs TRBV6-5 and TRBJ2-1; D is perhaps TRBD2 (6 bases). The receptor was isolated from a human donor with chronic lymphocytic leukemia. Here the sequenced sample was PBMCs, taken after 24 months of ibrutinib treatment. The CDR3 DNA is TGTGCCAGCAGTTCCCGACTAGTTGAGCAGTTCTTC. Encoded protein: CASSSRLVEQFF.